This T cell receptor beta chain was documented in a study of Ad26.COV2.S vaccination and SARS-CoV-2 variants (dated by TCRdb to the early 2020s). Turning to the overall study: Vaccine-arm donors came from COV1001, a multicentre, randomized, double-blind, placebo-controlled phase I-IIa trial of Ad26.COV2.S in healthy adults. Ad26.COV2.S was administered intramuscularly at a dose of 5x10^10 or 1x10^11 viral particles, either as one shot or as two shots given 56 days apart. TCRbeta repertoire sequencing was used to assess the specificity and breadth of SARS-CoV-2-reactive T cell receptors after Ad26.COV2.S vaccination. The TCR-sequenced set comprised about 32 samples: around 20 Ad26.COV2.S vaccine recipients, 5 placebo recipients and 8 SARS-CoV-2 convalescent individuals. Trial participants were randomized into five groups of five, in which low-dose or high-dose Ad26.COV2.S was given once or twice, or placebo was given on both occasions. Blinding of investigators to trial group allocation was maintained during experiments and outcome assessment.

The immunoSEQ Assay was used to sequence TCRbeta CDR3 regions. After extraction, genomic DNA underwent amplification by bias-controlled multiplex PCR, followed by high-throughput sequencing. The published analysis was carried out like this. To quantify the absolute abundance of every unique TCRbeta CDR3 region, sequences were collapsed and filtered. T cell fraction was estimated by normalizing TCRbeta template counts to usable DNA, with usable DNA measured through amplification of reference genes found in all nucleated cells. Repertoire TCRs were annotated as SARS-CoV-2-specific by exact matching of V gene, CDR3 amino acid sequence and J gene to a known reactive TCR set. MIRA supplied the reference SARS-CoV-2 TCR set, which was filtered for enrichment in COVID-19-positive ImmuneCODE repertoires so that public or cross-reactive TCRs were removed. Using the MIRA antigens, annotated TCRs were further analysed by specific ORF or by position within an ORF. Depth was the summed frequency of annotated unique rearrangements, while breadth was defined as annotated unique rearrangements over total unique productive rearrangements. Group comparisons of TCR breadth used two-sided Wilcoxon rank-sum tests. TCRdb obtained this table from immuneACCESS and retained in-frame rearrangements with V and J assigned. These tables miss some clones; where compared with another copy, unresolved V genes account for less than half of the shortfall, and the remainder is unexplained. V and J calls and clone size are those listed in that table; D and trimming were worked out from the DNA. The sample profile shows about 400,000 clones; over 75% of them were found once. The ten biggest clones cover under 2% of the sample.

The treatment or condition label, read with the paper, signifies: some 20 received Ad26.COV2.S at low or high dose, single or two shots; several received placebo; per-sample allocation not given. For vaccine and placebo recipients, repertoires were sequenced using samples collected on day 63 after the first injection. Cohort 1b enrolled about 25 adults aged 18-55 years at a single site in Boston, USA, between 29 July and 7 August 2020. As a vaccine, Ad26.COV2.S was a replication-incompetent adenovirus type 26 vector that expressed a prefusion-stabilized SARS-CoV-2 spike protein derived from the original Wuhan strain. The CDR3 contains 12 residues, cysteine and phenylalanine counted. Only the CDR3 DNA is retained, 36 bases long and in frame from the first base. Trimming leaves V shorter by 8 bases and J shorter by 4 bases, with the junction holding 0 bases beyond the gene matches. In the germline V gene, CDR1 corresponds to MDHEN and CDR2 to SYDVKM.

Beyond this particular receptor, the publication reports: After vaccination, spike-specific CD8+ and CD4+ T cell responses were reported to show substantial breadth. Vaccine and placebo recipients had similar non-spike TCR breadth, a finding consistent with the vaccine containing only spike. The study was not powered to compare responses between vaccine doses or regimens. Compared with placebo recipients, Ad26.COV2.S recipients showed higher spike-specific TCR breadth (P = 0.0014). The authors noted that the TCR breadth and depth analyses may have underestimated total T cell responses.

This clone occurred once. Its antigen is still unknown. No much larger clone is present one base from it, and per-base qualities are unavailable. The clonotype comes from a person aged 18-65 years who received the Ad26.COV2.S COVID-19 vaccine or a placebo. The material sequenced was peripheral blood, taken in a trial of Ad26.COV2.S vaccine versus placebo. The receptor chain draws on TRBV28 and TRBJ2-1, and 9 junction bases match TRBD2. This receptor carries the CDR3 CASLAGYNEQFF. The DNA reads as follows: TGTGCCAGCCTAGCGGGGTACAATGAGCAGTTCTTC.